This TCR beta chain originates from a study of T cells in tuberculosis. About the research overall: CD1B tetramers identified T cells specific for mycobacterial lipid GMM.

After thawing and overnight rest, PBMC were stained with GMM-loaded CD1B tetramer, viability dye and anti-CD3 for sorting. CD1B tetramers were loaded with Rhodococcus equi-derived C32 glucose monomycolate. Tetramer-sorted PBMC had been CD14 monocyte-depleted before freezing. About 100,000 tetramer-negative cells were sorted from each donor. Sequencing of TCR-alpha and TCR-beta chains was unpaired. The data were produced by immunoSEQ multiplex PCR, yet TCRdb's version contains in-frame clones alone and is incomplete. Of approximately 88,000 clones listed, approximately 91% are singletons. The junction had 7 bases not matched to a gene; V was cut back by 2 bases and J by 3 bases. This CDR3 has 17 amino acids. The V gene's germline CDR1 is LNHNV and CDR2 YYDKDF (reference sequence).

The gene calls are TRBV15 and TRBJ1-6, with 7 nucleotides matching TRBD1. The clonotype comes from an adult woman with latent tuberculosis. The source material was CD1b-GMM tetramer-negative cells sorted from PBMCs. The CDR3 DNA follows: TGTGCCACCAGCAGACTGTACAGGGGAAACTATAATTCACCCCTCCACTTT. It translates to CATSRLYRGNYNSPLHF. The whole variable domain, remainder taken from reference TRBV15 and TRBJ1-6, is DAMVIQNPRYQVTQFGKPVTLSCSQTLNHNVMYWYQQKSSQAPKLLFHYYDKDFNNEADTPDNFQSRRPNTSFCFLDIRSPGLGDTAMYLCATSRLYRGNYNSPLHFGNGTRLTVT.